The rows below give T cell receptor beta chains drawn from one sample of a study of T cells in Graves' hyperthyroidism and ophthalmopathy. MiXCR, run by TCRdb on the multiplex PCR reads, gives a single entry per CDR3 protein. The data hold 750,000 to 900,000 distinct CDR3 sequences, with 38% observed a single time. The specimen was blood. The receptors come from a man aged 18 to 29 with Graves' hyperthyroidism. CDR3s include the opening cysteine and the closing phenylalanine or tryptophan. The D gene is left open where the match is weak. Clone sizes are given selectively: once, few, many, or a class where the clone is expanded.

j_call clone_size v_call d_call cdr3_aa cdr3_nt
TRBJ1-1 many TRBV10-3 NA CAIKRTENTEAFF TGTGCCATCAAGAGGACTGAGAACACTGAAGCTTTCTTT
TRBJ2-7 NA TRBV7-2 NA CASSFIGGRVYEQYF TGTGCCAGCAGTTTCATAGGTGGTAGGGTCTACGAGCAGTACTTC
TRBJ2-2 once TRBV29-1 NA CSVRDTSNTGELFF TGCAGCGTGCGGGACACCTCGAACACCGGGGAGCTGTTTTTT
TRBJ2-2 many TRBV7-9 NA CASSLAGAGELFF TGTGCCAGCAGCTTAGCGGGGGCCGGGGAGCTGTTTTTT
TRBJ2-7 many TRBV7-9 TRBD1 CASTKTGGNYEQYF TGTGCCAGCACCAAGACAGGGGGAAACTACGAGCAGTACTTC
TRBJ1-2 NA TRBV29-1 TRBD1 CSEGGGWYGYTF TGCAGCGAAGGAGGGGGCTGGTATGGCTACACCTTC
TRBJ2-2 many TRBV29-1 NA CSAQTANTGELFF TGCAGCGCCCAGACCGCAAACACCGGGGAGCTGTTTTTT
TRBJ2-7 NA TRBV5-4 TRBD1 CASSQLGTGTGSYEQYF TGTGCCAGCAGCCAGCTGGGAACCGGGACAGGCTCCTACGAGCAGTACTTC
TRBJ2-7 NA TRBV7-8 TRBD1 CASSQDRASSYEQYF TGCGCCAGCAGCCAAGACAGGGCGAGCTCCTACGAGCAGTACTTC
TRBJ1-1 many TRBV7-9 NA CASSLEGGYTEAFF TGTGCCAGCAGCTTGGAAGGAGGGTACACTGAAGCTTTCTTT
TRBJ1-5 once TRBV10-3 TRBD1 CAISVAGGQNQPQHF TGTGCCATCAGCGTGGCAGGGGGTCAGAATCAGCCCCAGCATTTT
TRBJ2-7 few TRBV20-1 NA CSAPQDVSYEQYF TGCAGTGCTCCCCAGGACGTCTCCTACGAGCAGTACTTC
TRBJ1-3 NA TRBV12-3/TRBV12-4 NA CASRPGGRDTIYF TGTGCCAGCAGACCAGGAGGGAGGGACACCATATATTTT
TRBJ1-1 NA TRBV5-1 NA CASGSQGSDTEAFF TGCGCCAGCGGCTCACAAGGGAGTGACACTGAAGCTTTCTTT
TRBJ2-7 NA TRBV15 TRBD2 CATSLGLAGAKQYF TGTGCCACCAGCCTGGGACTAGCGGGAGCGAAACAGTACTTC
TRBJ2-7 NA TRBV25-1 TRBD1 CASSPGGENYEQYF TGTGCCAGCTCACCAGGGGGCGAGAACTACGAGCAGTACTTC
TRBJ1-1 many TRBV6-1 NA CATGFSPNTEAFF TGTGCCACAGGCTTCTCCCCGAACACTGAAGCTTTCTTT
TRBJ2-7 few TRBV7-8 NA CASSTRAGDSYEQYF TGTGCCAGCAGCACGCGAGCAGGGGACTCCTACGAGCAGTACTTC
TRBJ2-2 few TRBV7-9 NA CASSSGLLASHTGELFF TGTGCCAGCAGCTCTGGACTCCTAGCATCTCACACCGGGGAGCTGTTTTTT
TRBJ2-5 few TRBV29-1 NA CSVADRGGQTQYF TGCAGCGTGGCCGACAGGGGAGGGCAGACCCAGTACTTC
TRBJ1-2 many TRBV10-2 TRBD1 CASSESRTGENYGYTF TGCGCCAGCAGTGAGTCGAGGACAGGGGAAAACTATGGCTACACCTTC
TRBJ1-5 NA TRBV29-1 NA CSLGDQPQHF TGCAGCTTGGGAGATCAGCCCCAGCATTTT
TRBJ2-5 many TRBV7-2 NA CASSLETGLETQYF TGTGCCAGCAGCTTAGAGACTGGGCTGGAGACCCAGTACTTC
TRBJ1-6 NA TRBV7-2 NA CASSQGRSPLHF TGCGCCAGCAGCCAAGGTCGATCACCCCTCCACTTT
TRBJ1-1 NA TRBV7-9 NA CASPPGRQTEAFF TGTGCCAGCCCCCCGGGGCGACAGACCGAAGCTTTCTTT
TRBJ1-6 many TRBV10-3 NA CAISESSLNSPLHF TGTGCCATCAGTGAGTCGTCCCTAAATTCACCCCTCCACTTT
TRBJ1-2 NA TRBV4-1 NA CASSRVSGLANYGYTF TGCGCCAGCAGCCGAGTGTCGGGCCTCGCTAACTATGGCTACACCTTC
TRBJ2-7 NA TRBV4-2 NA CASSQGETVIYEQYF TGTGCCAGCAGCCAAGGAGAGACAGTCATTTACGAGCAGTACTTC
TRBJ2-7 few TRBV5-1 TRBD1 CASSPEGQTASYEQYF TGCGCCAGCAGCCCCGAGGGACAGACAGCTTCCTACGAGCAGTACTTC
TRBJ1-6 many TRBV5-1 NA CASSLEESNSPLHF TGCGCCAGCAGCTTGGAGGAGTCAAATTCACCCCTCCACTTT
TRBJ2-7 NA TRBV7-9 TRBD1 CASSPTGGPHEQYF TGTGCCAGCAGCCCGACAGGGGGCCCCCACGAGCAGTACTTC
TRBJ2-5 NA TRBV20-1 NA CSARSSGGGMETQYF TGCAGTGCTAGATCATCAGGGGGAGGGATGGAGACCCAGTACTTC
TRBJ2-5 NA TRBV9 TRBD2 CASTHGGGLGETQYF TGTGCCAGCACCCACGGGGGGGGCCTAGGAGAGACCCAGTACTTC
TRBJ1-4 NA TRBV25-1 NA CASAEEGSEKLFF TGTGCCAGCGCGGAGGAAGGGAGCGAAAAACTGTTTTTT
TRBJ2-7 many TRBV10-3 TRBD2 CAISVGLEYEQYF TGTGCCATCAGTGTGGGACTAGAATACGAGCAGTACTTC
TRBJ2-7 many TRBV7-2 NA CASSSGTLSYEQYF TGTGCCAGCAGCTCCGGGACGCTCTCCTACGAGCAGTACTTC
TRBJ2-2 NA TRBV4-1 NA CASSQESGLVTGELFF TGCGCCAGCAGCCAAGAGTCAGGGTTGGTCACCGGGGAGCTGTTTTTT
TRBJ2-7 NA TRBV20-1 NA CSVRDPIYEQYF TGCAGTGTCCGGGACCCCATCTACGAGCAGTACTTC
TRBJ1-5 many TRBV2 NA CASSEVAGRHSNQPQHF TGTGCCAGCAGTGAAGTAGCAGGGCGGCATAGCAATCAGCCCCAGCATTTT
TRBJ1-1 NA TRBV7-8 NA CASSPGVVGNTEAFF TGTGCCAGCAGCCCCGGGGTGGTCGGGAACACTGAAGCTTTCTTT
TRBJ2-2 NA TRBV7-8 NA CASSLAYGSFGELFF TGTGCCAGCAGCTTAGCGTACGGTAGCTTCGGGGAGCTGTTTTTT
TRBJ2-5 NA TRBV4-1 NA CASSQEKTETGTQYF TGCGCCAGCAGCCAAGAGAAGACGGAGACAGGGACCCAGTACTTC
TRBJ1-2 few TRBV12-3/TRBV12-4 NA CASSPRGVYYGYTF TGTGCCAGCAGCCCTCGAGGTGTATACTATGGCTACACCTTC
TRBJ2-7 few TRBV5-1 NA CASRKDGSYEQYF TGCGCCAGCCGCAAGGACGGCTCCTACGAGCAGTACTTC
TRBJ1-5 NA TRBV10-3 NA CARTRGSNQPQHF TGTGCCCGAACCAGGGGAAGCAATCAGCCCCAGCATTTT
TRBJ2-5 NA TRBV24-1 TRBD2 CATSDPGLAGGETQYF TGTGCCACCAGTGATCCCGGACTAGCGGGAGGAGAGACCCAGTACTTC
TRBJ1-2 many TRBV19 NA CASSIRVDYGYTF TGTGCCAGTAGTATTCGGGTTGATTATGGCTACACCTTC
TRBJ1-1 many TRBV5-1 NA CASSLGQINTEAFF TGCGCCAGCAGCTTGGGACAGATAAACACTGAAGCTTTCTTT
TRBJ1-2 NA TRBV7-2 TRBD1 CASSQEQGSGGYTF TGTGCCAGCAGCCAGGAACAGGGGAGTGGTGGCTACACCTTC
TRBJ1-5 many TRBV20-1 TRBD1 CSARSDRNQPQHF TGCAGTGCTAGATCGGACAGGAATCAGCCCCAGCATTTT
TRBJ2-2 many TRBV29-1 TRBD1 CSVSGQGDAGELFF TGCAGCGTGTCTGGACAGGGGGACGCCGGGGAGCTGTTTTTT
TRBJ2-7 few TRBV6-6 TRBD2 CASSRLAGEQYF TGTGCCAGCAGCCGACTAGCGGGGGAGCAGTACTTC